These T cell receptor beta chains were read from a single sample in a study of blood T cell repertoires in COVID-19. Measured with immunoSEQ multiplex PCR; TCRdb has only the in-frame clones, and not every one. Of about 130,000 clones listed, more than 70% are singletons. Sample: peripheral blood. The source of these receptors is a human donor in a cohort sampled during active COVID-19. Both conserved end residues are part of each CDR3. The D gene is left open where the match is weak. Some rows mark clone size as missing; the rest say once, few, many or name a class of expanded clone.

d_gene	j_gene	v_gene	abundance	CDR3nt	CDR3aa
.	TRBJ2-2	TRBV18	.	TGTGCCAGCTCATATAACAGGGCGGTCGGGGAGCTGTTTTTT	CASSYNRAVGELFF
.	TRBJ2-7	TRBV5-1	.	TGCGCCAGCAGCCTAACGGGACACACCTACGAGCAGTACTTC	CASSLTGHTYEQYF
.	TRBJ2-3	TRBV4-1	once	TGCGCCAGCAGCCACCCGGAGCTCGGCACAGATACGCAGTATTTT	CASSHPELGTDTQYF
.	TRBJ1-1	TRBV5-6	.	TGTGCCAGCAGCCCCATAGGCCCCGGGAATACTGAAGCTTTCTTT	CASSPIGPGNTEAFF
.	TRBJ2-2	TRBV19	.	TGTGCCAGTAGGGAGGGGACCGGGGAGCTGTTTTTT	CASREGTGELFF
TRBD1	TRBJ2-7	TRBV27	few	TGTGCCAGCAGTTTATCGGGGGACAGTCTGGGGGAGCAGTACTTC	CASSLSGDSLGEQYF
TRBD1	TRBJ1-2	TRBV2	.	TGTGCCAGCAGGACAGGGATTATTGGCTACACCTTC	CASRTGIIGYTF
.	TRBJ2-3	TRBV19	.	TGTGCCACTACCACAGATACGCAGTATTTT	CATTTDTQYF
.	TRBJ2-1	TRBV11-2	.	TGTGCCACCCGGCTACAGAGCTCCTACAATGAGCAGTTCTTC	CATRLQSSYNEQFF
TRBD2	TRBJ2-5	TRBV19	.	TGTGCCAGTAGTATAGGCGGGGGAGGTACGGAGACCCAGTACTTC	CASSIGGGGTETQYF
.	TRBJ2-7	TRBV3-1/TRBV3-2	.	TGTGCCAGCAGCCCGACGATGGAATCAAGGGAGGAGCAGTACTTC	CASSPTMESREEQYF
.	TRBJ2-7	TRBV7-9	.	TGTGCCAGCAGCTTAAAGACAGTCCTCGAGCAGTACTTC	CASSLKTVLEQYF
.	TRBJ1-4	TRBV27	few	TGTGCCAGCGGAGACAGGAGAAATGAAAAACTGTTTTTT	CASGDRRNEKLFF
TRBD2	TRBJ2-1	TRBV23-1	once	TGCGCCAGCAGCCAATTAGCGGGAGGCGATGAGCAGTTCTTC	CASSQLAGGDEQFF
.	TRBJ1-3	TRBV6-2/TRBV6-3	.	TGTGCCAGCAGTTACGAATGGGGACATGGAAACACCATATATTTT	CASSYEWGHGNTIYF
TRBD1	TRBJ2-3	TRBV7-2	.	TGTGCCAGCAGCCGACAGGGGGCAGATACGCAGTATTTT	CASSRQGADTQYF
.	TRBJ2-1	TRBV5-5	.	TGTGCCACCTTAAGAGACAATGAGCAGTTCTTC	CATLRDNEQFF
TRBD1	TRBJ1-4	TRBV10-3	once	TGTGCCGTTTCCGGGACAGGCGTTGAAAAACTGTTTTTT	CAVSGTGVEKLFF
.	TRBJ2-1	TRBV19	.	TGTGCCAGTAGTACAGGACGTTGGAGGGATGAGCAGTTCTTC	CASSTGRWRDEQFF
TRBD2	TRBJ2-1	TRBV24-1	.	TGTGCCACCAGTGACGGACTAGCGGGAGGGATCGGTGAGCAGTTCTTC	CATSDGLAGGIGEQFF
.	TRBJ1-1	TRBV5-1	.	TGCGCCAGCAGCGGGGGGGCTGGGACTGAAGCTTTCTTT	CASSGGAGTEAFF
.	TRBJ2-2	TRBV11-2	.	TGTGCCAGCAGCCGCGGGGCAGGGGGCACCGGGGAGCTGTTTTTT	CASSRGAGGTGELFF
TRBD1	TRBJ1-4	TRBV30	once	TGTGCCTGGAGTGTCCGGACAGGGAGGGAAAAACTGTTTTTT	CAWSVRTGREKLFF
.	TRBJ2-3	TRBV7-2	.	TGTGCCAGCATCTCCCGCGGGGCTAGCACAGATACGCAGTATTTT	CASISRGASTDTQYF
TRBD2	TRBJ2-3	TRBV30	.	TGTGCCTGGACCGGGACTAGCGGGGCCGATACGCAGTATTTT	CAWTGTSGADTQYF
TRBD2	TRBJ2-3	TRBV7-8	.	TGTGCCAGCAGCTTGACTAGCGGGAGCGCAGATACGCAGTATTTT	CASSLTSGSADTQYF
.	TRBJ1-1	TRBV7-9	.	TGTGCCAGCAGCCTTTCGGGGTACGACACTGAAGCTTTCTTT	CASSLSGYDTEAFF
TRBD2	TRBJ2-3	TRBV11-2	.	TGTGCCAGCAGCTTTCGGCTAGCGGAAACCCAAAGCATTCCAGATACGCAGTATTTT	CASSFRLAETQSIPDTQYF
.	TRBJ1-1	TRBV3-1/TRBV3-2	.	TGTGCCAGCAGCCCAGGGACTGTCGAAGCTTTCTTT	CASSPGTVEAFF
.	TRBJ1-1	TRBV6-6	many	TGTGCCAGCAGTTATGACAGGCTTGAAGCTTTCTTT	CASSYDRLEAFF
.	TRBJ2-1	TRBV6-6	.	TGTGCCAGCAGGGCCGGGACTGCTTACAATGAGCAGTTCTTC	CASRAGTAYNEQFF
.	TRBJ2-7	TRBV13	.	TGTGCCAGCAGCCTGGGGGGGCCGGGCGAGCAGTACTTC	CASSLGGPGEQYF
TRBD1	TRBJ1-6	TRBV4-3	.	TGCGCCAGCAGCCGGACAGTTCCGGGACAGGGGGCGGGTAATTCACCCCTCCACTTT	CASSRTVPGQGAGNSPLHF
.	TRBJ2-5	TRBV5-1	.	TGCGCCAGCAGCCTTTCTAGCCGGGAAGAGACCCAGTACTTC	CASSLSSREETQYF
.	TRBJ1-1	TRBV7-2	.	TGTGCCAGCAGCTTAAATCCAGGGAACACTGAAGCTTTCTTT	CASSLNPGNTEAFF
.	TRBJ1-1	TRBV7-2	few	TGTGCCAGCAGCTTTTCTAACACTGAAGCTTTCTTT	CASSFSNTEAFF
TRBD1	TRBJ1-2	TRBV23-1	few	TGCGCCAGCAGTCAGCGACCGGGACAGGGGAATGGCTACACCTTC	CASSQRPGQGNGYTF
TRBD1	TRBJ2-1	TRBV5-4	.	TGTGCCAGCAGCTTCCCGGGACAGGGTAAGAATGAGCAGTTCTTC	CASSFPGQGKNEQFF
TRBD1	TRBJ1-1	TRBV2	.	TGTGCCAGCAGTGGAGAGGCAGGGGGCACTGAAGCTTTCTTT	CASSGEAGGTEAFF
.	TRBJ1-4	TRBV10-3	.	TGTGCCATCAGTGGGTCCCTTAATGAAAAACTGTTTTTT	CAISGSLNEKLFF
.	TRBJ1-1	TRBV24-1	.	TGTGCCACCAGTGATTCAATGGACAGAAACACTGAAGCTTTCTTT	CATSDSMDRNTEAFF
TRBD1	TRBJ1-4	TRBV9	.	TGTGCCATCCAACAGGGGATGACTAATGAAAAACTGTTTTTT	CAIQQGMTNEKLFF
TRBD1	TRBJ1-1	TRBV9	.	TGTGCCAGCAGCCCGAACCCTCGACAGGGGGCGCAACCAGCTTTCTTT	CASSPNPRQGAQPAFF
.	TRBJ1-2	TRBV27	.	TGTGCCAGCAGTTTAAGGGGAAATCACTATGGCTACACCTTC	CASSLRGNHYGYTF
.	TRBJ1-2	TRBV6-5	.	TGTGCCAGCAGTGACTCGTGGGGCGCACCCTATGGCTACACCTTC	CASSDSWGAPYGYTF
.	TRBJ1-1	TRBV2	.	TGTGCCAGCAGTGAAGCTCGCGGAGGGACGGCTTTCTTT	CASSEARGGTAFF
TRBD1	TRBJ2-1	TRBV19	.	TGTGCCAGTAGCACCCGGGACAGGGGCGGCAATGAGCAGTTCTTC	CASSTRDRGGNEQFF
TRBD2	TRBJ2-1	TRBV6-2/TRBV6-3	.	TGTGCCAGCAGCCTATTACAGGGGAGACTAGCGGGAATAGGCAATGAGCAGTTCTTC	CASSLLQGRLAGIGNEQFF
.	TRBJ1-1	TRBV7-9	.	TGTGCCAGCAGCTTAGCGGGCGCCGTAGCTTTCTTT	CASSLAGAVAFF
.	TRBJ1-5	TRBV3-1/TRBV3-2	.	TGTGCCAGCAGCCAAGATCCGTCAGGGAAGGATCAGCCCCAGCATTTT	CASSQDPSGKDQPQHF
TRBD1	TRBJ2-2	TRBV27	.	TGTGCCAGCAGTTTACTAGGGACAGGGGAAAACACCGGGGAGCTGTTTTTT	CASSLLGTGENTGELFF
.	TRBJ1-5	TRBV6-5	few	TGTGCCAGCAGTTCCCTGGCATACCAGCCCCAGCATTTT	CASSSLAYQPQHF
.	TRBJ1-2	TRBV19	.	TGTGCCACCAAGGAGGAGGCCTGGTCCTATGGCTACACCTTC	CATKEEAWSYGYTF
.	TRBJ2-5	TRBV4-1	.	TGCGCCAGCAGCCAAGACTATATCCAAGAGACCCAGTACTTC	CASSQDYIQETQYF
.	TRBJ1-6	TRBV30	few	TGTGCCTGGAGCCAAACCGTACTTCGACAGCCGAATTCACCCCTCCACTTT	CAWSQTVLRQPNSPLHF
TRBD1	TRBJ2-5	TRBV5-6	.	TGTGCCAGCAGCTTTTGGGTTTTAAGGGGGCGAGAGGAGACCCAGTACTTC	CASSFWVLRGREETQYF
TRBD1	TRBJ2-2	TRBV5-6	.	TGTGCCAGCAGCTCAAAAAAACGGGACAGTTTCACCGGGGAGCTGTTTTTT	CASSSKKRDSFTGELFF
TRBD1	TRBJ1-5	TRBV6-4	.	TGTGCCAGCAGAATTCCTGGACAGGGGGTAAGTCAGCCCCAGCATTTT	CASRIPGQGVSQPQHF
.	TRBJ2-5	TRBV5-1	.	TGCGCCAGCAGCCCACAGACAACTAGTCAAGAGACCCAGTACTTC	CASSPQTTSQETQYF